This T cell receptor beta chain was sequenced in a study of T cell changes during pregnancy in multiple sclerosis. Repertoires were generated with immunoSEQ multiplex PCR, while TCRdb's copy carries only in-frame clones and drops some. The sample has just over 80,000 clones; over 90% are singletons. Germline V gene sequence: CDR1 SGDLS, CDR2 YYNGEE. There are 13 residues in the CDR3. V dropped 2 bases and J dropped 10; count of bases not matched to a gene: 5. This TCR was sampled from a female donor with multiple sclerosis, enrolled in a pregnancy study. The genes are TRBV9 and TRBJ2-1, with 8 bases matching TRBD2. The sequences come from peripheral blood, collected in the second trimester of pregnancy. The CDR3 DNA is TGTGCCAGCAGCGTCCGAGCGGGAGAAGAGCAGTTCTTC. Translated: CASSVRAGEEQFF.